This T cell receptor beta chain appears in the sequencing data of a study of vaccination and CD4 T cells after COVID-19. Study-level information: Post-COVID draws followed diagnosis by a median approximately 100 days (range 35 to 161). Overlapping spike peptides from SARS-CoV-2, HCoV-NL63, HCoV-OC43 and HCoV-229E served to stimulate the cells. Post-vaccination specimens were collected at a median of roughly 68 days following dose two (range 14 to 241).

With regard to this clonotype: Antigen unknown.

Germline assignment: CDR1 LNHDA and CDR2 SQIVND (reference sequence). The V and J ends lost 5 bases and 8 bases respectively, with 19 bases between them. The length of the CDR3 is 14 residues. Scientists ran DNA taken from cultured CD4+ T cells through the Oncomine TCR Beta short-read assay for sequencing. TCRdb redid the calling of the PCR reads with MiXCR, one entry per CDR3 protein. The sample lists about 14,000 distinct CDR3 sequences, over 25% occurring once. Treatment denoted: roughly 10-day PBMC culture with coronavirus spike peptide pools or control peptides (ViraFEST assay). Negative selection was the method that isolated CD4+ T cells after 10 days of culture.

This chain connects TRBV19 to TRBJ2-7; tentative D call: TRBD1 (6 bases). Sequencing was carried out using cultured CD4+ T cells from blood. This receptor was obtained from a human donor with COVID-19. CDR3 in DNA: TGTGCCAGTAGTTTTTCCGTGGTGCAGGGGCAGCAGTACTTC. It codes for CASSFSVVQGQQYF.